This TCR beta chain is drawn from a study of blood T cell repertoires in COVID-19. Whole-study context: The United States, Italy and Spain supplied acute and convalescent COVID-19 samples. T cells, B-cell-depleted T cells, or PBMCs provided the cDNA or gDNA that served as material.

Original processing notes: Cell counts per sample came from amplifying reference gene primers. Assay: immunoSEQ multiplex PCR; the TCRdb copy retains only in-frame clones and omits some. D and trimming were read from the DNA, whereas the V and J calls and clone size are those reported in that table. This table holds about 98,000 clones, 81% found once. V gave up 5 bases and J gave up 5 bases; unmatched junction bases: 6. The CDR3 covers 14 residues. Germline V gives CDR1 SGHTS, CDR2 YDEGEE. The TCR was taken from an elderly woman with acute or convalescent COVID-19. Sequenced sample: peripheral blood. V usage is TRBV5-8 and J usage is TRBJ1-2; 10 bases fit TRBD1. CDR3 bases: TGTGCCAGCAGTCGGGACAGGGGACATTATGGCTACACCTTC. Amino acids: CASSRDRGHYGYTF.